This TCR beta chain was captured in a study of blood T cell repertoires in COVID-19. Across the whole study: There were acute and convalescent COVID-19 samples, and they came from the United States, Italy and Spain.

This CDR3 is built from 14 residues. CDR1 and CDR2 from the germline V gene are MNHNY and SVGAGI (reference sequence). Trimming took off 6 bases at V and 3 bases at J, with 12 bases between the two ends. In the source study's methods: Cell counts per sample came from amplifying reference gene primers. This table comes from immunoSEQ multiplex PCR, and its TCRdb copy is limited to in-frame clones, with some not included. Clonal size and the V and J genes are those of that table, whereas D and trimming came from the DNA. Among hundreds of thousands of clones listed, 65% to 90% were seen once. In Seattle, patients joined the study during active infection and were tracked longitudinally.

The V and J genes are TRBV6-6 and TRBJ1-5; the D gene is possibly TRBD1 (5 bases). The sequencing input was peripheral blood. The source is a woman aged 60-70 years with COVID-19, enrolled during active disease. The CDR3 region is CASRRGGDNQPQHF. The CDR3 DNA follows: TGTGCCAGCAGGCGAGGAGGGGACAATCAGCCCCAGCATTTT.